This TCR beta chain was recorded in a study of T cell responses to AZD1222 COVID-19 vaccine. Study-level findings and limits: Per reports, nearly half of all spike-specific TCRs target regions that are unmutated in variants.

Sequenced by immunoSEQ multiplex PCR; TCRdb stores in-frame clones only, minus some. This sample has roughly 100,000 clones, with 82% found just once. A note on this clone: Its antigen is not identified.

Unmatched junction bases numbered 6, after V lost 1 base and J lost 1 base. Germline CDR1 reads MNHEY; CDR2 reads SMNVEV (reference sequence). The CDR3 length is 17 residues. The starting material was peripheral blood, obtained on day 0 of AZD1222 vaccination. The J gene is TRBJ1-1, the V gene TRBV27; TRBD1 agrees at 10 bases. This TCR was recovered from an adult in good health. The CDR3 DNA reads TGTGCCAGCAGTTTATTAGGAGGGACAGGGGCGAACACTGAAGCTTTCTTT. As protein: CASSLLGGTGANTEAFF.